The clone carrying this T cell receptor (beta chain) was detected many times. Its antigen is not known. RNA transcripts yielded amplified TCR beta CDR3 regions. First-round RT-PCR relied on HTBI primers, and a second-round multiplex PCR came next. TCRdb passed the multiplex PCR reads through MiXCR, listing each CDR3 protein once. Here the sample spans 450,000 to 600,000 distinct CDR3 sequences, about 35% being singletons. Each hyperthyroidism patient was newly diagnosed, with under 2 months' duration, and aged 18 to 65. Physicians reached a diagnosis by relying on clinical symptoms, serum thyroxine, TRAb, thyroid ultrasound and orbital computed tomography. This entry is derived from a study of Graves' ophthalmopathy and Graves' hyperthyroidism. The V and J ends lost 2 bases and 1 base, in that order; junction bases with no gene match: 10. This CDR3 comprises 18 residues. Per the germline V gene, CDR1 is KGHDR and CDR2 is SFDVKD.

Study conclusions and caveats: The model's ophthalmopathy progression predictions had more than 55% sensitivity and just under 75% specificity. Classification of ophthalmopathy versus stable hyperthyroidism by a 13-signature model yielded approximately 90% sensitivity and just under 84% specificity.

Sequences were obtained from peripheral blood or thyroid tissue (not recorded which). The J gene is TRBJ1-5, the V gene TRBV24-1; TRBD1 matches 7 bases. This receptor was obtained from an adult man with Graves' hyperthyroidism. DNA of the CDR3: TGTGCCACCAGTGATTCGGCCGTGACAGGGATCAGCAATCAGCCCCAGCATTTT. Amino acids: CATSDSAVTGISNQPQHF.